This note documents a single TCR beta chain sequence. A much larger clone differs by one base, so this may be a read error. The CDR3 is made up of 15 amino acids. Germline lookup yields CDR1 MGHRA and CDR2 YSYEKL. The use of a sample-barcoded 5' primer and a J-beta primer mix characterized a second PCR of roughly 7 to 12 cycles. Each cDNA was tagged by a template-switch adaptor containing 12 random nucleotides. TCRdb re-analysed the 5' RACE reads in MiXCR, keeping a single row per CDR3 protein. The table includes 750,000 to 950,000 distinct CDR3 sequences, just under 30% detected once. These data come from a study of blood T cells in healthy people across ages. Every donor gave roughly 9.2 milliliters of peripheral blood. This sample was shared with a second study, whose subject was T cells of mothers and their children. Per that paper: A few mothers and their six children, all healthy Caucasians, donated. Over 8.5 million TCR beta CDR3 reads were obtained from each mother, and about 3 million from each child.

The chain couples TRBV4-1 to TRBJ2-7; 11 bases agree with TRBD2. Sequencing input: blood. The receptor was derived from a woman in her thirties or forties in good health. CDR3 sequence (DNA): TGCGCCGGCAGCCCGGGACTAGCGGATTCCTACGAGCAGTACTTC. This sequence encodes CAGSPGLADSYEQYF.